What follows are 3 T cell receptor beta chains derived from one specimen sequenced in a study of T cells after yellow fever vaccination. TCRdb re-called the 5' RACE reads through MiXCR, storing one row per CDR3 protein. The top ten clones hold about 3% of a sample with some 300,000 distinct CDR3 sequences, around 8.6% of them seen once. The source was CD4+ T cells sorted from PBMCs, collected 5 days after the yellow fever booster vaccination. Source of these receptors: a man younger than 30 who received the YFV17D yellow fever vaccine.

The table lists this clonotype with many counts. Here the CDR3 reads CASSPGALTGTEAFF. CDR3 nucleotides: TGTGCCAGCAGCCCAGGGGCGCTTACGGGAACTGAAGCTTTCTTT. This chain connects TRBV7-2 to TRBJ1-1; D is perhaps TRBD1 (6 bases). The CDR3 spans 15 residues. Trimming cost V 5 bases and J 5 bases, with 18 bases left between them. Germline V gene sequence: CDR1 SGHTA, CDR2 FQGNSA. Together with reference TRBV7-2 and TRBJ1-1, the CDR3 gives the full variable domain: GAGVSQSPSNKVTEKGKDVELRCDPISGHTALYWYRQSLGQGLEFLIYFQGNSAPDKSGLPSDRFSAERTGGSVSTLTIQRTQQEDSAVYLCASSPGALTGTEAFFGQGTRLTVV.

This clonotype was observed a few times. The CDR3: CASSLLFEQGSNLGSPLHF. The CDR3 nucleotides are TGCGCCAGCAGCCTACTCTTCGAACAGGGGAGTAATCTTGGATCACCCCTCCACTTT. This chain links TRBV5-1 with TRBJ1-6, with 7 positions matching TRBD1. The V segment lost 4 bases and the J segment 10 bases; nucleotides outside the gene matches: 23. This CDR3 contains 19 residues. The germline CDR1 and CDR2 sequences are SGHRS and YFSETQ.

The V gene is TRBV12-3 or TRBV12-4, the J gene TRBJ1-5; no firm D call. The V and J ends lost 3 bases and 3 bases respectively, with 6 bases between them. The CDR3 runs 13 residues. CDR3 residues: CASSLTINQPQHF. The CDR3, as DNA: TGTGCCAGCAGTTTGACAATCAATCAGCCCCAGCATTTT.